This T cell receptor (beta chain) is drawn from a study of CD8 T cells in ankylosing spondylitis. This clonotype was seen ten or more times. Its matching antigen is unknown. TCRdb reprocessed the 5' RACE reads via MiXCR and lists one record per CDR3 protein. The sample lists fewer than 550,000 distinct CDR3 sequences; roughly 5% were seen once. Study-level points and caveats: Roughly eight highly homologous variants made up a TCR beta motif that seemed to typify ankylosing spondylitis blood.

The length of the CDR3 is 11 residues. V was cut by 1 base and J by 16 bases, with 8 bases left in between. Germline lookup yields CDR1 SGHTA and CDR2 FQGNSA. The source is a male donor with ankylosing spondylitis. V gene TRBV7-2 combines with J gene TRBJ1-6, with D uncertain. Sequencing was carried out using blood, either unsorted or a sorted T cell fraction (not recorded which). The CDR3 DNA follows: TGTGCCAGCAGCTTAGGGCCTTTTCTCCACTTT. Its translation is CASSLGPFLHF.